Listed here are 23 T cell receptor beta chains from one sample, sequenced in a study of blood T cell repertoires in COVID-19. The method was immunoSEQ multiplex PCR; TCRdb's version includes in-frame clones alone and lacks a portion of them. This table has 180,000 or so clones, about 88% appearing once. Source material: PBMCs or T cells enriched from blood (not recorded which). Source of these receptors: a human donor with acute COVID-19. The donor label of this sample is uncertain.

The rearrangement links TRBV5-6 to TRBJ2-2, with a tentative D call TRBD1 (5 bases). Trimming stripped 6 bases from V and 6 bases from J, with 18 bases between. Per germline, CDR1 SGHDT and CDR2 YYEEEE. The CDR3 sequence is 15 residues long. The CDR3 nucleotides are TGTGCCAGCAAAGGGTGGGGCGCCTCCCCCGGGGAGCTGTTTTTT. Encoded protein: CASKGWGASPGELFF.

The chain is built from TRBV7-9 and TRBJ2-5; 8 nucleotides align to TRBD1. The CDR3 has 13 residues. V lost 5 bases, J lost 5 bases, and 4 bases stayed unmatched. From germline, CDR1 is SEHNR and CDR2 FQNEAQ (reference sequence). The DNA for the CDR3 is TGTGCCAGCAGCGCCAGGGGGCGGGAGACCCAGTACTTC. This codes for CASSARGRETQYF. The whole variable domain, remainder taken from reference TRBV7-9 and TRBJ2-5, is DTGVSQNPRHKITKRGQNVTFRCDPISEHNRLYWYRQTLGQGPEFLTYFQNEAQLEKSRLLSDRFSAERPKGSFSTLEIQRTEQGDSAMYLCASSARGRETQYFGPGTRLLVL.

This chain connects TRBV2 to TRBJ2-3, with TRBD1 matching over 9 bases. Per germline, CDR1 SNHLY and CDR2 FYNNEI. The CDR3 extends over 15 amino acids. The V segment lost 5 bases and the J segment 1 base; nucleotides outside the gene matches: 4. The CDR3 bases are TGTGCCAGCAGTTGGGGACAGGGAGGCACAGATACGCAGTATTTT. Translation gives CASSWGQGGTDTQYF.

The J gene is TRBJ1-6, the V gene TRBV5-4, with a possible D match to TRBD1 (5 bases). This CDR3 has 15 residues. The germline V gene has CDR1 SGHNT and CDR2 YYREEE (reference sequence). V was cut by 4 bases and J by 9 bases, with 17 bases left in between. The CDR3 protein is CASSLNQETVSPLHF. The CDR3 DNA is TGTGCCAGCAGCCTCAATCAAGAGACAGTTTCACCCCTCCACTTT.

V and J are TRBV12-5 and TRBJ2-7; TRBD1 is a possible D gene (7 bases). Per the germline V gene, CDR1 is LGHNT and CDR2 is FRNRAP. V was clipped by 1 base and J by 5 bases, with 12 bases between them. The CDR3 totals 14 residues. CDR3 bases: TGTGCTAGTGGTTTGGCCCAGGGGGGCCACGAGCAGTACTTC. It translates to CASGLAQGGHEQYF.

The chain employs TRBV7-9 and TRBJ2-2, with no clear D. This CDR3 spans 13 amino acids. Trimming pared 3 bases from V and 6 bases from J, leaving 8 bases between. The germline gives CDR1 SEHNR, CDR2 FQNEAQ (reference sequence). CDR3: CASSLQSPGELFF. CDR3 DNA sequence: TGTGCCAGCAGCTTGCAGTCCCCCGGGGAGCTGTTTTTT.

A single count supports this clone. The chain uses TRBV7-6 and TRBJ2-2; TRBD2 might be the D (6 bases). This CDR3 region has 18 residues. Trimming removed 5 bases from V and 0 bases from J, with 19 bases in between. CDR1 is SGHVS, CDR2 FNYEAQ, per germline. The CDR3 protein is CASSQKPRRGTNTGELFF. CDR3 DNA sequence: TGTGCCAGCAGCCAAAAGCCTCGACGGGGGACGAACACCGGGGAGCTGTTTTTT.

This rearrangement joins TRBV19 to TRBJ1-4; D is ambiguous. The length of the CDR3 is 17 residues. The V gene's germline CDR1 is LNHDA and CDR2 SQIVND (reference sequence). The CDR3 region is CASARGKARATNEKLFF. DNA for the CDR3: TGTGCGTCCGCCCGCGGTAAGGCTCGGGCAACTAATGAAAAACTGTTTTTT.

CDR3 DNA sequence: TGTGCCAGCAGTTACCAGGCAAACACTGAAGCTTTCTTT. This translates into CASSYQANTEAFF. This chain links TRBV6-5 with TRBJ1-1; D is unclear. CDR3 length: 13 residues. Trimming removed 2 bases from V and 2 bases from J, with 6 bases in between. Germline CDR1 and CDR2: MNHEY and SVGAGI.

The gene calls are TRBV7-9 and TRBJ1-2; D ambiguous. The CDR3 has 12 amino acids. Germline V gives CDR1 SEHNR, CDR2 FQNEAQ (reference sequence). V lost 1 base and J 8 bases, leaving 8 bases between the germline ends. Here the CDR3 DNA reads TGTGCCAGCAGCTTAGATGCAGGAGGCTACACCTTC. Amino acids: CASSLDAGGYTF.

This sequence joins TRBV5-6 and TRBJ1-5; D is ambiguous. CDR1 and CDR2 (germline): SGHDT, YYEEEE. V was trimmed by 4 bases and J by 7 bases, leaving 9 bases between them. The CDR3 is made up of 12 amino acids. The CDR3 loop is CASSLRFQPQHF. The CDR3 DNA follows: TGTGCCAGCAGCCTTAGATTCCAGCCCCAGCATTTT.

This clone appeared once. CDR3 coding DNA: TGTGCCAGCAGCCAAGCGGGGGGAGGGGACACAGATACGCAGTATTTT. Its translation is CASSQAGGGDTDTQYF. The chain employs TRBV3-1 (or the pseudogene TRBV3-2) and TRBJ2-3, with TRBD2 identical over 7 bases. The trim removed 1 base at V and 2 bases at J, leaving 6 bases unmatched. The germline CDR1 and CDR2 sequences are LGHDT and YNNKEL (reference sequence). The CDR3 consists of 16 residues.

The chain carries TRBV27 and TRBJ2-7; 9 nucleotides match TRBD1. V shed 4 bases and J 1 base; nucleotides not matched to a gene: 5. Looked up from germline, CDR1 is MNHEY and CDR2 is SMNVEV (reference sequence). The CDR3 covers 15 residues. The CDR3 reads CASSWVGTGSYEQYF. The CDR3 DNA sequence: TGTGCCAGCAGTTGGGTGGGGACAGGGTCCTACGAGCAGTACTTC.

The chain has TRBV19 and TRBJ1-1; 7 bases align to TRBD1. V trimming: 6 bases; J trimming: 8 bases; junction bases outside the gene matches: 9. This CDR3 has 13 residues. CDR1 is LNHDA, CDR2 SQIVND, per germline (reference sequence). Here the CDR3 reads CASRRDRAWEAFF. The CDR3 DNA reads TGTGCCAGTAGACGCGACAGGGCATGGGAAGCTTTCTTT.

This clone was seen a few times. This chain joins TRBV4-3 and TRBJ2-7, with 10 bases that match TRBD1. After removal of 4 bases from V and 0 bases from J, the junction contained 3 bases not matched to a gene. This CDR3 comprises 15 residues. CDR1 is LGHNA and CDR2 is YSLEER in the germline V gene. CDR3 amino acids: CASSLGQGISYEQYF. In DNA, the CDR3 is TGCGCCAGCAGCCTGGGACAGGGGATCTCCTACGAGCAGTACTTC.

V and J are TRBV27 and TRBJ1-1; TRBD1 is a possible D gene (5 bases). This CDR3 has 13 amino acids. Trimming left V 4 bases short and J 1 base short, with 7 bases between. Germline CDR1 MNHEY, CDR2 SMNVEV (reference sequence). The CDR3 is CASSWTRNTEAFF. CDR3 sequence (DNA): TGTGCCAGCAGTTGGACACGGAACACTGAAGCTTTCTTT.

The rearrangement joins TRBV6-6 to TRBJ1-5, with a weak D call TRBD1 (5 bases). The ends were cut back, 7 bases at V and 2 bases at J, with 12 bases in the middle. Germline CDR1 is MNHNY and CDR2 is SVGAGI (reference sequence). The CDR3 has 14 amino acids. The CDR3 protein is CASTRGFGNQPQHF. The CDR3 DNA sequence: TGTGCCAGCACCCGGGGGTTCGGCAATCAGCCCCAGCATTTT.

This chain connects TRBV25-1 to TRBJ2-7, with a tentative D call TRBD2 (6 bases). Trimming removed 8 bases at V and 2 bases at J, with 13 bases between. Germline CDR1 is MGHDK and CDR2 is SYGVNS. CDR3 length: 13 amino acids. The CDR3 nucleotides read TGTGCCAGCGGGCGGGGTTCGACCTACGAGCAGTACTTC. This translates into CASGRGSTYEQYF.

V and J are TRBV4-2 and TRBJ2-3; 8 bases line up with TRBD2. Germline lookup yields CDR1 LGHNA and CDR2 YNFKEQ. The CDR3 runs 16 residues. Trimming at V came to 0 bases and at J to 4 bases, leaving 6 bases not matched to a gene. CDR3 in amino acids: CASSQDFQRGSDTQYF. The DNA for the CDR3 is TGTGCCAGCAGCCAAGACTTCCAGCGGGGGTCAGATACGCAGTATTTT.

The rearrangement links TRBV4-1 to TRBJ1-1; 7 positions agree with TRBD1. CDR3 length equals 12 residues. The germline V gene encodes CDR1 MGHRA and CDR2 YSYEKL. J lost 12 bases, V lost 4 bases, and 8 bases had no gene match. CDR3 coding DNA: TGCGCCAGCAGCCCCGGTAAGGGGGCACCTTTCTTT. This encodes CASSPGKGAPFF.

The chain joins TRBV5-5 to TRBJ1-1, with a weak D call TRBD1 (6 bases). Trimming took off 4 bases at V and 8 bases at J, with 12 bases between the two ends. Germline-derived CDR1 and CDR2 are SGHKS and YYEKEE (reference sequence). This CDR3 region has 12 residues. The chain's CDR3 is CASSRGAGEAFF. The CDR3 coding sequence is TGTGCCAGCAGCCGGGGGGCGGGAGAAGCTTTCTTT.

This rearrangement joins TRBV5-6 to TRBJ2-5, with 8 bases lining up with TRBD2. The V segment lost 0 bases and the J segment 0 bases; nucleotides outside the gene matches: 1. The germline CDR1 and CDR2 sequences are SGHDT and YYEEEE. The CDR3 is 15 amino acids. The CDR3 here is CASSLGLANQETQYF. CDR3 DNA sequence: TGTGCCAGCAGCTTGGGACTAGCGAACCAAGAGACCCAGTACTTC.

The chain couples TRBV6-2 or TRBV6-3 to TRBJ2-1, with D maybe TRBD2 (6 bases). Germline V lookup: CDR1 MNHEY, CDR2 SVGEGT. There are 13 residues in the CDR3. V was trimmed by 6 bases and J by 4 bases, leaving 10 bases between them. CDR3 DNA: TGTGCCAGCAGCCGGGGACTGTACAATGAGCAGTTCTTC. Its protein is CASSRGLYNEQFF.